The 10 T cell receptor beta chains in this list originate from one sample, sequenced in a study of T cell responses to AZD1222 COVID-19 vaccine. The repertoire was sequenced with immunoSEQ multiplex PCR; TCRdb's copy has only in-frame clones and lacks some. Of roughly 180,000 clones listed, 91% are singletons. This specimen consisted of peripheral blood, obtained 28 days after the second AZD1222 dose. The source of these receptors is an adult who received the AZD1222 COVID-19 vaccine.

The chain employs TRBV20-1 and TRBJ1-5; D not certain. This CDR3 is 14 amino acids long. The V gene's germline CDR1 is DFQATT and CDR2 SNEGSKA (reference sequence). V was pared by 3 bases and J by 0 bases, with 9 bases between. This chain's CDR3 is CSASETNSNQPQHF. The CDR3 DNA reads TGCAGTGCTAGTGAGACAAATAGCAATCAGCCCCAGCATTTT.

The V and J genes are TRBV2 and TRBJ2-5; 11 nucleotides agree with TRBD2. The trim removed 3 bases at V and 5 bases at J, leaving 8 bases unmatched. This CDR3 is 16 amino acids long. CDR1 and CDR2 from the germline V gene are SNHLY and FYNNEI. The CDR3 DNA is TGTGCCAGCAGTGAGGGTACTAGCGGGAGAGGTGAGACCCAGTACTTC. It yields the protein CASSEGTSGRGETQYF.

The J gene is TRBJ2-7, the V gene TRBV28; D is uncertain. V dropped 2 bases and J dropped 1 base, with 9 bases sitting between them. CDR3 length: 14 amino acids. Germline V gene lookup returns CDR1 MDHEN and CDR2 SYDVKM. CDR3 DNA sequence: TGTGCCAGCAGTTTAGCGCAGCCTTCCTACGAGCAGTACTTC. Residues: CASSLAQPSYEQYF.

This clone occurred a few times. The V call is TRBV2, the J call TRBJ2-1; 11 bases map to TRBD2. The trim removed 11 bases at V and 6 bases at J, leaving 3 bases unmatched. This CDR3 region has 12 residues. Per the germline V gene, CDR1 is SNHLY and CDR2 is FYNNEI. CDR3 nucleotides: TGTGCCGGGGGACTAGCGGTCAATGAGCAGTTCTTC. Translating gives CAGGLAVNEQFF.

V usage is TRBV29-1 and J usage is TRBJ2-2; tentatively, D is TRBD2 (5 bases). Germline V gene sequence: CDR1 SQVTM, CDR2 ANQGSEA. Between the trimmed V and J ends, which lost 6 bases and 0 bases, there was a span of 14 bases. The CDR3 is made up of 15 amino acids. CDR3 in amino acids: CSVHIRGANTGELFF. The DNA of the CDR3 is TGCAGCGTGCACATCCGGGGAGCGAACACCGGGGAGCTGTTTTTT.

This rearrangement joins TRBV5-4 to TRBJ2-7, with 10 positions matching TRBD2. V dropped 1 base and J dropped 7; count of bases not matched to a gene: 11. CDR1 is SGHNT, CDR2 YYREEE, per germline (reference sequence). This CDR3 comprises 16 residues. Here the CDR3 reads CASSLSVVAGGEEQYF. The CDR3 coding sequence is TGTGCCAGCAGCTTGTCCGTAGTAGCGGGAGGTGAAGAGCAGTACTTC.

This chain connects TRBV6-4 to TRBJ2-4; TRBD2 aligns across 7 bases. The CDR3 has 17 residues. J gave up 0 bases and V 4 bases, and 9 bases lay outside the gene matches. Germline values: CDR1 MRHNA, CDR2 SNTAGT. The chain's CDR3 is CASSASGGPIAKNIQYF. The CDR3 DNA follows: TGTGCCAGCAGTGCCTCGGGGGGACCTATAGCCAAAAACATTCAGTACTTC.

CDR3 coding DNA: TGTGCCAGCAGTTACCAGAGCTCCTACAATGAGCAGTTCTTC. The encoded protein is CASSYQSSYNEQFF. The chain joins TRBV2 to TRBJ2-1; D remains unclear. There are 14 residues in the CDR3. The germline V gene has CDR1 SNHLY and CDR2 FYNNEI. V dropped 5 bases and J dropped 0 bases, with 8 bases sitting between them.

The chain is built from TRBV28 and TRBJ2-1; unclear D gene. This CDR3 spans 11 amino acids. Germline loops: CDR1 MDHEN, CDR2 SYDVKM. V lost 3 bases and J 9 bases, leaving 6 bases between the germline ends. The CDR3 nucleotides are TGTGCCAGCAGTTTCCTCCTTGAGCAGTTCTTC. Protein: CASSFLLEQFF.

In DNA, the CDR3 is TGCGCCATCCTAGCGGGAGGTTCCTACGAGCAGTACTTC. Its translation: CAILAGGSYEQYF. The chain combines TRBV10-1 with TRBJ2-7, with TRBD2 matching 11 bases. V trimming: 10 bases; J trimming: 1 base; junction bases outside the gene matches: 3. From germline, CDR1 is WNHNN and CDR2 SYGVQD (reference sequence). CDR3 length equals 13 residues.